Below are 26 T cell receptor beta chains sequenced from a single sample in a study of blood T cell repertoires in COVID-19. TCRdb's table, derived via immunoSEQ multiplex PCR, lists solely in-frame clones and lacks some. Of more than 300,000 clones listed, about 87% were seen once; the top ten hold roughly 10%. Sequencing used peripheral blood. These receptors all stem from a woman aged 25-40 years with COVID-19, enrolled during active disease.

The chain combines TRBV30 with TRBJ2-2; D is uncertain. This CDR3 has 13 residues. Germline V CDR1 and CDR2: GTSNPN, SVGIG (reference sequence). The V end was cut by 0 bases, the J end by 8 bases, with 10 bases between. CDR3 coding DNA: TGTGCCTGGAGTGTAAGGCGGATGGGGGAGCTGTTTTTT. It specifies CAWSVRRMGELFF.

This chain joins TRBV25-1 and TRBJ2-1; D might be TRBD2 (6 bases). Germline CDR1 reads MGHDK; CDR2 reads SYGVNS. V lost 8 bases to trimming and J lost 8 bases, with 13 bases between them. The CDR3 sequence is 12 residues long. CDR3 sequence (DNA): TGTGCCAGCTCTCGCGGGGAGGATGAGCAGTTCTTC. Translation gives CASSRGEDEQFF.

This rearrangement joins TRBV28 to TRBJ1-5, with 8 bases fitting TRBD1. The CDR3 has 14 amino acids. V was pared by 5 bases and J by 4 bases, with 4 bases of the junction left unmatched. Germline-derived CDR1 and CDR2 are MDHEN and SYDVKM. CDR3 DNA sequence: TGTGCCAGCAGTAGGACAGGGTGGAATCAGCCCCAGCATTTT. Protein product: CASSRTGWNQPQHF.

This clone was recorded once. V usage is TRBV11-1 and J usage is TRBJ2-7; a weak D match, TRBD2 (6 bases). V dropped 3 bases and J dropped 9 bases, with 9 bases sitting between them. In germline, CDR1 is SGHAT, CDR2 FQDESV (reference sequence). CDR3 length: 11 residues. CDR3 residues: CASSFSGAQYF. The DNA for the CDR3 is TGTGCCAGCAGCTTTTCGGGAGCGCAGTACTTC.

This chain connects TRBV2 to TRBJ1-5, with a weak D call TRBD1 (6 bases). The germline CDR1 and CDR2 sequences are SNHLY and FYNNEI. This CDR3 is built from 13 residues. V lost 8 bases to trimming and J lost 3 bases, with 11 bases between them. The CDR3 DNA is TGTGCCAGCCACAGGGCAACCAATCAGCCCCAGCATTTT. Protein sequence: CASHRATNQPQHF.

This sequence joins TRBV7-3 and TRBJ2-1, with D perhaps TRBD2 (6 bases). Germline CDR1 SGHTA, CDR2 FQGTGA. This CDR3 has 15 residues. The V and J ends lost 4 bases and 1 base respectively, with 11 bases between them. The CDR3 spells CASSSTGTSYNEQFF. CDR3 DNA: TGTGCCAGCAGCTCAACCGGGACTTCCTACAATGAGCAGTTCTTC. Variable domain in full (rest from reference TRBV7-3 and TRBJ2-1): GAGVSQTPSNKVTEKGKYVELRCDPISGHTALYWYRQSLGQGPEFLIYFQGTGAADDSGLPNDRFFAVRPEGSVSTLKIQRTERGDSAVYLCASSSTGTSYNEQFFGPGTRLTVL.

The CDR3 loop is CASSQGLAANTGELFF. In DNA form, the CDR3 reads TGTGCCAGCAGCCAAGGACTAGCGGCGAACACCGGGGAGCTGTTTTTT. The chain recombines TRBV6-6 with TRBJ2-2; 10 bases are shared with TRBD2. Germline CDR1 and CDR2: MNHNY and SVGAGI (reference sequence). The CDR3 has 16 amino acids. V shed 6 bases and J 0 bases; nucleotides not matched to a gene: 4.

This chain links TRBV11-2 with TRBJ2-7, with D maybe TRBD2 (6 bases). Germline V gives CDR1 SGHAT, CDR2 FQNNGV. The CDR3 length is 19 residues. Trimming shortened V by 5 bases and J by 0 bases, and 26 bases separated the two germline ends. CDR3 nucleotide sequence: TGTGCCAGCAGCCCCCCGTGGGCGGGGAGGTCAAGGGCCTCCTACGAGCAGTACTTC. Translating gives CASSPPWAGRSRASYEQYF.

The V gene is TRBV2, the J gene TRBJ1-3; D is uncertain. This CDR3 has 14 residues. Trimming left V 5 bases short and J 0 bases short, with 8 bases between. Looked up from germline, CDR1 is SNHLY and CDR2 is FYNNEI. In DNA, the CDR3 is TGTGCCAGCAGTATGACTTTCTCTGGAAACACCATATATTTT. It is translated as CASSMTFSGNTIYF.

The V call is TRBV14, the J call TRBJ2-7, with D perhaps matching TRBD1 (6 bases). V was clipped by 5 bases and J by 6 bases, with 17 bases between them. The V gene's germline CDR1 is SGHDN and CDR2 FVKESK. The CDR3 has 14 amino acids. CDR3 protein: CASSDTNRVFEQYF. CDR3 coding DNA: TGTGCCAGCAGCGACACGAACAGGGTTTTCGAGCAGTACTTC.

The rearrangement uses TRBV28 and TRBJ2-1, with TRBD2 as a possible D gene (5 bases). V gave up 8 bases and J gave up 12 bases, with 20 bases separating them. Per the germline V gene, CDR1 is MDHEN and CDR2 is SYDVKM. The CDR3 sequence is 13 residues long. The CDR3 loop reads CASESDSTLAQFF. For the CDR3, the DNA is TGTGCCAGCGAGTCGGACTCTACGTTGGCGCAGTTCTTC.

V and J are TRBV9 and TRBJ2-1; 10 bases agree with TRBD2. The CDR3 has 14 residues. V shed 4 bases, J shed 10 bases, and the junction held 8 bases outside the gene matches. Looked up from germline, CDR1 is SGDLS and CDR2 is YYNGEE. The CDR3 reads CASSPMTSGREQFF. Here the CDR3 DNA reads TGTGCCAGCAGCCCTATGACTAGCGGGCGCGAGCAGTTCTTC.

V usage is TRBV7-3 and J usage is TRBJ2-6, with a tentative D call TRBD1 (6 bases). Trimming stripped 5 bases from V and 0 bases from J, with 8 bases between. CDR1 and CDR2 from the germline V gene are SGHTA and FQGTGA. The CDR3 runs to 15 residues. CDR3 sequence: CASSPQGSGANVLTF. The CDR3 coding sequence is TGTGCCAGCAGCCCACAGGGCTCTGGGGCCAACGTCCTGACTTTC.

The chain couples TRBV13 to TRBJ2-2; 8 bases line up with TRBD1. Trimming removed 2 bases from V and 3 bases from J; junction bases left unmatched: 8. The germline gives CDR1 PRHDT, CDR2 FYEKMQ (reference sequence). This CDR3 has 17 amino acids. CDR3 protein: CASSLSDRGRDTGELFF. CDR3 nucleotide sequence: TGTGCCAGCAGCTTAAGCGACAGGGGCCGGGACACCGGGGAGCTGTTTTTT.

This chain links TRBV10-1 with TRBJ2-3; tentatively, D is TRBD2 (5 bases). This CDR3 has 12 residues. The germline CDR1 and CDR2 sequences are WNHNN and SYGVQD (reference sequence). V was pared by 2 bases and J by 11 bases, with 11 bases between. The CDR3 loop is CASSEKGDKQYF. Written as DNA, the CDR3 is TGCGCCAGCAGTGAGAAGGGAGACAAGCAGTATTTT.

The CDR3 region is CASSFPEGTRETEAFF. CDR3 sequence (DNA): TGTGCCAGCAGCTTCCCCGAGGGGACAAGAGAGACTGAAGCTTTCTTT. The rearrangement links TRBV5-5 to TRBJ1-1, with D possibly TRBD1 on 6 matching bases. This CDR3 is built from 16 residues. V was cut by 2 bases and J by 5 bases, with 19 bases left in between. The germline CDR1 and CDR2 sequences are SGHKS and YYEKEE (reference sequence).

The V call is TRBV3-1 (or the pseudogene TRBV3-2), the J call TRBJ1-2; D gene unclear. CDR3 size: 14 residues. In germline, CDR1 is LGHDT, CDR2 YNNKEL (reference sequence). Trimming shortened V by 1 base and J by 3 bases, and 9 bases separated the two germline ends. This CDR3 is CASSQVRSDYGYTF. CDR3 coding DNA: TGTGCCAGCAGCCAAGTGAGGTCAGACTATGGCTACACCTTC.

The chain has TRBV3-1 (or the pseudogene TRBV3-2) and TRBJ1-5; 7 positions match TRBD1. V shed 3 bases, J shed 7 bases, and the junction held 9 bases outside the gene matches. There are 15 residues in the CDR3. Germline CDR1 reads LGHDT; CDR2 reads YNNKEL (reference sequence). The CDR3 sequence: CASSHTRDRGQPQHF. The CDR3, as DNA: TGTGCCAGCAGCCACACTCGGGACAGAGGGCAGCCCCAGCATTTT.

The CDR3 region has the DNA TGTGCCAGCTCACGGGGGACTAGCGGGAGCTACGAGCAGTACTTC. Translating gives CASSRGTSGSYEQYF. The rearrangement links TRBV18 to TRBJ2-7, with 14 bases lining up with TRBD2. V shed 4 bases and J 3 bases; nucleotides not matched to a gene: 2. Germline V gives CDR1 KGHSH, CDR2 LQKENI. The CDR3 has 15 amino acids.

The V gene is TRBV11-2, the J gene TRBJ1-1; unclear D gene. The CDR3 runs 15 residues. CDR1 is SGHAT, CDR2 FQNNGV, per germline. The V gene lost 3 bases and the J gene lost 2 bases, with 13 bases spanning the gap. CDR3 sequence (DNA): TGTGCCAGCAGCTTTAATCCGACATTTAACACTGAAGCTTTCTTT. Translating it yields CASSFNPTFNTEAFF.

The CDR3 DNA reads TGTGCCAGCAGTTTTTCCGGGATCTACGAGCAGTACTTC. Residues: CASSFSGIYEQYF. The chain combines TRBV27 with TRBJ2-7; D perhaps matches TRBD2 (5 bases). The V and J ends lost 3 bases and 3 bases respectively, with 9 bases between them. The CDR3 has 13 residues. The germline V gene encodes CDR1 MNHEY and CDR2 SMNVEV (reference sequence).

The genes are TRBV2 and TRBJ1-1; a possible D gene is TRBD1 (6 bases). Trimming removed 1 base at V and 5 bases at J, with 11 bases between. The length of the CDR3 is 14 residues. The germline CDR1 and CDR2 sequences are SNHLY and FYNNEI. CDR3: CASSEEGGGTEAFF. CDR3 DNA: TGTGCCAGCAGTGAAGAGGGGGGAGGGACTGAAGCTTTCTTT.

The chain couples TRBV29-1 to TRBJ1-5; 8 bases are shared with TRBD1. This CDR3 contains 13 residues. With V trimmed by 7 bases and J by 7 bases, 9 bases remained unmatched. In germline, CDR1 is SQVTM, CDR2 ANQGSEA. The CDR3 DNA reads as TGCAGCGGATCGACAGGGGCAGGGCAGCCCCAGCATTTT. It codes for CSGSTGAGQPQHF.

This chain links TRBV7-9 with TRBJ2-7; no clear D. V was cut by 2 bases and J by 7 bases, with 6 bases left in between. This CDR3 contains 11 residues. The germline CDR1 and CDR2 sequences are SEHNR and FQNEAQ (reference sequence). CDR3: CASSLTLEQYF. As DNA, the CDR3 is TGTGCCAGCAGCTTAACTCTGGAGCAGTACTTC.

Written as DNA, the CDR3 is TGCGCCAGCAGGTTAGGACAGGGGAGCAATCAGCCCCAGCATTTT. Its translation: CASRLGQGSNQPQHF. The V call is TRBV5-1, the J call TRBJ1-5; TRBD1 matches at 9 bases. Trimming at V came to 5 bases and at J to 1 base, leaving 4 bases not matched to a gene. The CDR3 is made up of 15 amino acids. Germline CDR1 SGHRS, CDR2 YFSETQ.

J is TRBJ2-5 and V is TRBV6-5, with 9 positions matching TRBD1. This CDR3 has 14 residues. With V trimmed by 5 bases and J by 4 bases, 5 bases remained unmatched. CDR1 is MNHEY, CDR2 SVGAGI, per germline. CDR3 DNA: TGTGCCAGCAGTCGGGACAGGGCGGTAGAGACCCAGTACTTC. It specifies CASSRDRAVETQYF.